This T cell receptor (beta chain) was captured by sequencing in a study of T cell responses to AZD1222 COVID-19 vaccine. Germline V gene lookup returns CDR1 SGHTS and CDR2 YDEGEE. With V trimmed by 4 bases and J by 6 bases, 4 bases remained unmatched. The CDR3 sequence is 14 residues long. Profiled with immunoSEQ multiplex PCR; TCRdb holds only in-frame clones, not every one. This repertoire shows 85,000 to 90,000 clones, around 91% found once; its top ten account for around 5%. The origin of this receptor is an adult in good health. This sample comprised peripheral blood, obtained on day 0 of MenACWY control vaccination. The chain joins TRBV5-8 to TRBJ1-5, with 10 positions matching TRBD1. The CDR3 coding sequence is TGTGCCAGCAGCCAGGGACAGGGGTTTCAGCCCCAGCATTTT. It specifies CASSQGQGFQPQHF.